This T cell receptor beta chain appears in the sequencing data of a study of blood T cell repertoires in COVID-19. In the study overall: Samples came from the United States, Italy and Spain, spanning acute and convalescent COVID-19. T cells, B-cell-depleted T cells, or PBMCs supplied cDNA or gDNA.

Sequenced by immunoSEQ multiplex PCR; TCRdb stores in-frame clones only, minus some. Of 120,000 or so clones in the sample, around 63% were seen once. This CDR3 has 18 residues. With 0 bases clipped from V and 3 bases from J, the junction kept 13 bases outside the gene matches. Germline V gives CDR1 LGHDT, CDR2 YNNKEL (reference sequence). The sequencing sample was made of peripheral blood. The receptor was isolated from a woman in her seventies with acute or convalescent COVID-19. The V and J genes are TRBV3-1 (or the pseudogene TRBV3-2) and TRBJ2-7; TRBD2 aligns across 8 bases. This CDR3 is CASSQDSSGRSLSYEQYF. CDR3 coding DNA: TGTGCCAGCAGCCAAGATTCCAGCGGGAGATCGTTAAGCTACGAGCAGTACTTC.